This T cell receptor (beta chain) was profiled in a study of post-analysis software for immune sequencing data. General study findings and limits: A handful of TRBV segments were significantly more frequent in patients than in controls. TRBV5-6, TRBV5-1 and TRBV20-1 were among these segments.

The CDR3 length is 14 residues. Trimming took 5 bases from V and 8 from J, leaving 16 bases between them. Germline V gene data show CDR1 as LGHNA and CDR2 as YSLEER. Comments on this clonotype: The antigen is unknown.

Incorporated into the TCR beta cDNA libraries were unique molecular identifiers, which served to reduce PCR and sequencing biases. TCRdb independently ran MiXCR on the PCR reads; one entry per CDR3 protein. The sample holds around 710,000 distinct CDR3 sequences, approximately 44% seen once. Sequenced sample: blood. The sequence was collected from a girl aged 5 to 17 with multiple sclerosis. The chain links TRBV4-3 to TRBJ2-1; maybe TRBD1 (6 bases). The CDR3 loop reads CASSVETGPHEQFF. The CDR3 DNA reads TGCGCCAGCAGCGTCGAGACAGGTCCCCATGAGCAGTTCTTC.